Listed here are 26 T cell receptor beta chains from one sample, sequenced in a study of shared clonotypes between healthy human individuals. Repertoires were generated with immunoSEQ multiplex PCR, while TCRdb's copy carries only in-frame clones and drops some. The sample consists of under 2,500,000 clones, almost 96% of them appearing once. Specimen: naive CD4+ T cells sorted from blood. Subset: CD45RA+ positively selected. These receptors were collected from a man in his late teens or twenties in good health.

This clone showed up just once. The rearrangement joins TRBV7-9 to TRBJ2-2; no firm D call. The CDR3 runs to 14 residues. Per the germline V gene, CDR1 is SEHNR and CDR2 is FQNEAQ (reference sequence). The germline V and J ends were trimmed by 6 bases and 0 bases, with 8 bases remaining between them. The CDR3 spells CASRPLANTGELFF. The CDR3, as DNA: TGTGCCAGCAGACCCCTGGCGAACACCGGGGAGCTGTTTTTT.

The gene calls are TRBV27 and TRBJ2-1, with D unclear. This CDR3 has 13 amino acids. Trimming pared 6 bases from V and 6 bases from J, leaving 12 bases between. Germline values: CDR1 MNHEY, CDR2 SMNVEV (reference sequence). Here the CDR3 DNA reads TGTGCCAGCAGGCCATGGGCTACCAATGAGCAGTTCTTC. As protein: CASRPWATNEQFF.

CDR3 bases: TGTGCCAGCAGCTTGGACAGGGAAGGCCAGCCCCAGCATTTT. Translated, it gives CASSLDREGQPQHF. This rearrangement joins TRBV7-9 to TRBJ1-5, with 8 positions matching TRBD1. The CDR3 runs 14 residues. V shed 3 bases and J 7 bases; nucleotides not matched to a gene: 5. Germline loops: CDR1 SEHNR, CDR2 FQNEAQ (reference sequence).

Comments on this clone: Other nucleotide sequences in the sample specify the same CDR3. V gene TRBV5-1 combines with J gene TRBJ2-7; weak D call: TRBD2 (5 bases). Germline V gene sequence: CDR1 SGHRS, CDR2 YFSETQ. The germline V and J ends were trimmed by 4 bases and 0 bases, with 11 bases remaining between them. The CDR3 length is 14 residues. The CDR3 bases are TGCGCCAGCAGCCCGACGGGAAGCTCCTACGAGCAGTACTTC. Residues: CASSPTGSSYEQYF.

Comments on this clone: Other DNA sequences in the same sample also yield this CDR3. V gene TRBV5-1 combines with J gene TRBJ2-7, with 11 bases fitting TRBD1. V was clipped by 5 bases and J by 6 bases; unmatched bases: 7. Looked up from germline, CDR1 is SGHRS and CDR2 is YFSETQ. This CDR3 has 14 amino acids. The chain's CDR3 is CASSSGTGGGEQYF. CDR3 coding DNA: TGCGCCAGCAGTTCCGGGACAGGGGGAGGCGAGCAGTACTTC.

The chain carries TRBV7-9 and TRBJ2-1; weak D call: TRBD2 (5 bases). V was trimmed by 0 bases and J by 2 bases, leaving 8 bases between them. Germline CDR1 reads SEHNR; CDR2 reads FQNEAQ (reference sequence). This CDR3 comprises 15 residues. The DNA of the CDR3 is TGTGCCAGCAGCTTAGCGGCGGGCCCCTACAATGAGCAGTTCTTC. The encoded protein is CASSLAAGPYNEQFF.

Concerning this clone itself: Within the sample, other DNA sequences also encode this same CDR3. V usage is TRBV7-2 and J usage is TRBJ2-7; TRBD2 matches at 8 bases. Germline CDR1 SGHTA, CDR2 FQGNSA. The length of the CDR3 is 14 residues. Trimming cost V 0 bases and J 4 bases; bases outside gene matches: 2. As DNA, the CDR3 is TGTGCCAGCAGCTTAGCAAGCGGGAGTTACGAGCAGTACTTC. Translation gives CASSLASGSYEQYF.

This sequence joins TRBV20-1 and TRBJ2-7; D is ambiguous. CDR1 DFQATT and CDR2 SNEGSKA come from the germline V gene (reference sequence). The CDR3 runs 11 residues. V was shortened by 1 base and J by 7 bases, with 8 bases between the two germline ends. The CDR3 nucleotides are TGCAGTGCTAGAGGGACGGGTGAGCAGTACTTC. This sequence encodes CSARGTGEQYF.

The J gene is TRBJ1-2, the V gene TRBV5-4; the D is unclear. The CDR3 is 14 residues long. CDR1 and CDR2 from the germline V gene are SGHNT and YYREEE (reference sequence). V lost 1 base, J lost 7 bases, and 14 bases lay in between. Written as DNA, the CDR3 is TGTGCCAGCAGCTTGCGTTGGACCGCTTTTGGCTACACCTTC. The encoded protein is CASSLRWTAFGYTF.

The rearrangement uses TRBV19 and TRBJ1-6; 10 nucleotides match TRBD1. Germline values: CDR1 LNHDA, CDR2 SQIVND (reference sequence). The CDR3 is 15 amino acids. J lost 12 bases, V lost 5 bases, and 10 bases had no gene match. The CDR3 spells CASSSTGTGVGPLHF. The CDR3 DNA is TGTGCCAGTAGTTCGACCGGGACAGGGGTCGGACCCCTCCACTTT.

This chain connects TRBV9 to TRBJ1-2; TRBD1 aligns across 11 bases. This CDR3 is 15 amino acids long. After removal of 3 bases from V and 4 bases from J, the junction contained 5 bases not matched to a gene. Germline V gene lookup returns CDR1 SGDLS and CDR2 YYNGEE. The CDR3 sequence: CASSGRDRGSYGYTF. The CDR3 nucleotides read TGTGCCAGCAGCGGCCGGGACAGGGGGAGCTATGGCTACACCTTC. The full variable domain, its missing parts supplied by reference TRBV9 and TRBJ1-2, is DSGVTQTPKHLITATGQRVTLRCSPRSGDLSVYWYQQSLDQGLQFLIQYYNGEERAKGNILERFSAQQFPDLHSELNLSSLELGDSALYFCASSGRDRGSYGYTFGSGTRLTVV.

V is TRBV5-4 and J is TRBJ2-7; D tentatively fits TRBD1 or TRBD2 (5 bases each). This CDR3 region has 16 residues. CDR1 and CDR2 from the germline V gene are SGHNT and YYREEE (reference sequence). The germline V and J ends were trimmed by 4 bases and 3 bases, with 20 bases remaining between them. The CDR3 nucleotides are TGTGCCAGCAGCCCTCGGACATCGTCCCGGGACTACGAGCAGTACTTC. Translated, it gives CASSPRTSSRDYEQYF.

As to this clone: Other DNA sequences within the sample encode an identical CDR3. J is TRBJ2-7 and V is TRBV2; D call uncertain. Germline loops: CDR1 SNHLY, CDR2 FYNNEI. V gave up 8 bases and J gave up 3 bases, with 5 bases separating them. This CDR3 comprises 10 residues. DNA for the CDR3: TGTGCCAGCGGGAACTACGAGCAGTACTTC. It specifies CASGNYEQYF.

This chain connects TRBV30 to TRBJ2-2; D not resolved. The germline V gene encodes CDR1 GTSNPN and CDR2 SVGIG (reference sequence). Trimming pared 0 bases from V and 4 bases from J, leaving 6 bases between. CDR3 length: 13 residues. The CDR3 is CAWSVELTGELFF. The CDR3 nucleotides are TGTGCCTGGAGTGTAGAGCTCACCGGGGAGCTGTTTTTT.

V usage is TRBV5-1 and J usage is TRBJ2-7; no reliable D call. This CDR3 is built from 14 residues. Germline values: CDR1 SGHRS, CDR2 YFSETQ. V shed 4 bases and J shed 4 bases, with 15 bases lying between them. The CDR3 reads CASSPESPTYEQYF. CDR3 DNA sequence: TGCGCCAGCAGCCCCGAATCCCCGACTTACGAGCAGTACTTC.

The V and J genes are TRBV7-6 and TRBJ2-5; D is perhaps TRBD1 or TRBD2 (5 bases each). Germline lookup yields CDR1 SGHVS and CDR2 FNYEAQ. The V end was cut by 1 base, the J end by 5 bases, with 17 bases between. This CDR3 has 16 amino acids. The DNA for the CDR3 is TGTGCCAGCAGCTTAGGACAGCCGAGGGCTTGGGAGACCCAGTACTTC. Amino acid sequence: CASSLGQPRAWETQYF.

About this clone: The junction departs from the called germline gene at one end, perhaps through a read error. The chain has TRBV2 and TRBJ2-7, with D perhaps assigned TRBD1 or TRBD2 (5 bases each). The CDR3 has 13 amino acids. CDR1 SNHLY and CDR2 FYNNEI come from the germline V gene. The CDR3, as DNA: TGTGCCAGCAGTGATGGGGGTAGCTTTTGGTTCGCCTTC. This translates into CASSDGGSFWFAF.

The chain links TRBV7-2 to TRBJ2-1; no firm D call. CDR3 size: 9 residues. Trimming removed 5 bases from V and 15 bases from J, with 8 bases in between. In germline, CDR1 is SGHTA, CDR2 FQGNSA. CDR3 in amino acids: CASSPFPFF. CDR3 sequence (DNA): TGTGCCAGCAGCCCGTTTCCGTTCTTC.

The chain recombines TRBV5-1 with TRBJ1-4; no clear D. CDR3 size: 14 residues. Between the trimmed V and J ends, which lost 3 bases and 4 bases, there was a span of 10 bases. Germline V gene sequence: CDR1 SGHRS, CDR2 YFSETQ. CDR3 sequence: CASSSLGHNEKLFF. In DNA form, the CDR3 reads TGCGCCAGCAGCTCTCTCGGGCATAATGAAAAACTGTTTTTT.

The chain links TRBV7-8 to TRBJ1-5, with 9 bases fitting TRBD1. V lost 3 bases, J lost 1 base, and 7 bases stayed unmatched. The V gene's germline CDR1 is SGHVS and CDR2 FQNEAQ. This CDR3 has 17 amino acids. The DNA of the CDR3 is TGTGCCAGCAGCTTCAGGACAGGGGCTGGGAGCAATCAGCCCCAGCATTTT. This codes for CASSFRTGAGSNQPQHF.

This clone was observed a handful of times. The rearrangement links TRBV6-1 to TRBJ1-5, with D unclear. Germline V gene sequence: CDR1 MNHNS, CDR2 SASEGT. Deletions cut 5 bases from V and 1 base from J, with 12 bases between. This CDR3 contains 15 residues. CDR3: CASSHDWGSNQPQHF. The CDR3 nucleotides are TGTGCCAGCAGTCACGACTGGGGAAGCAATCAGCCCCAGCATTTT.

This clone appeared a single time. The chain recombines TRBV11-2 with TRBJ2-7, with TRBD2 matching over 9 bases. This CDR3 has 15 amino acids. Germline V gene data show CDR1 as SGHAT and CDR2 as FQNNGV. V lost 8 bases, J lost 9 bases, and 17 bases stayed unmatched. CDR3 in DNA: TGTGCCAGCGCCGGCGGGAGGGTACACGCGTTTGGGCAGTACTTC. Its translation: CASAGGRVHAFGQYF.

The CDR3 DNA sequence: TGTGCCAGCAGCCGGGACAGCACTGAAGCTTTCTTT. Translating it yields CASSRDSTEAFF. The chain has TRBV7-9 and TRBJ1-1; 7 bases are a match to TRBD1. Germline CDR1 SEHNR, CDR2 FQNEAQ (reference sequence). The CDR3 runs to 12 residues. V lost 5 bases, J lost 4 bases, and 1 base stayed unmatched.

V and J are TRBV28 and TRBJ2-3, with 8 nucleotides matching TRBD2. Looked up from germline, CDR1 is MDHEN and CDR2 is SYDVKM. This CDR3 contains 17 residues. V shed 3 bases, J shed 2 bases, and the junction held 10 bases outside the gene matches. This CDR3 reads CASSLGRRGADTDTQYF. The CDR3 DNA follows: TGTGCCAGCAGTTTGGGACGGCGGGGGGCCGACACAGATACGCAGTATTTT.

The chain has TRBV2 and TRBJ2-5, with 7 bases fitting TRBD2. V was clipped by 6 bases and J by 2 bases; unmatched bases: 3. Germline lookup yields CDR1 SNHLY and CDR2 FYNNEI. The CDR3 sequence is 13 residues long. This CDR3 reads CASRGLQQETQYF. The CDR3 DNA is TGTGCCAGCAGGGGACTACAACAAGAGACCCAGTACTTC.

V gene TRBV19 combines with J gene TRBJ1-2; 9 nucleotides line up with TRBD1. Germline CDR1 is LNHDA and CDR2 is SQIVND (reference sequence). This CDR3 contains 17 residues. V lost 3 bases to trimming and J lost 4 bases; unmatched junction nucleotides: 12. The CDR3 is CASSITSDRGLSYGYTF. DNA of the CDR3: TGTGCCAGTAGTATCACTTCGGACAGGGGATTGAGCTATGGCTACACCTTC.